One sample yielded the 32 T cell receptor beta chains listed below, sequenced in a study of CD8+ T cells in alopecia areata. Reverse transcription of extracted RNA yielded cDNA, which provided the sequencing template. Profiled with immunoSEQ multiplex PCR; TCRdb holds only in-frame clones, not every one. The sample records 200,000 to 250,000 clones, under 40% being singletons. Treatment: oral pan-JAK inhibitor, 5-10 mg twice daily. Sample: CD4+ T cells sorted from blood, taken between weeks 30 and 35, from a patient treated with tofacitinib. These receptors were obtained from a human donor with alopecia areata.

This clone came up a few times. The rearrangement uses TRBV9 and TRBJ1-2; 8 nucleotides line up with TRBD1. The CDR3 consists of 15 residues. The germline V gene encodes CDR1 SGDLS and CDR2 YYNGEE. V was pared by 1 base and J by 6 bases, with 8 bases of the junction left unmatched. The DNA of the CDR3 is TGTGCCAGCAGCGTAAAAGCAGGGGGCACCCATGGCTACACCTTC. Protein: CASSVKAGGTHGYTF.

This chain uses TRBV6-5 with TRBJ2-1, with TRBD2 matching 8 bases. The junction had 4 bases not matched to a gene; V was cut back by 0 bases and J by 9 bases. The CDR3 contains 14 residues. Germline CDR1 is MNHEY and CDR2 is SVGAGI. CDR3 residues: CASSYSGLVGEQFF. In nucleotides, the CDR3 is TGTGCCAGCAGTTACTCGGGACTAGTCGGTGAGCAGTTCTTC.

The chain recombines TRBV6-1 with TRBJ1-5, with TRBD1 matching over 11 bases. Germline CDR1 is MNHNS and CDR2 is SASEGT. After removal of 8 bases from V and 7 bases from J, the junction contained 4 bases not matched to a gene. The CDR3 loop spans 13 amino acids. CDR3: CASVGTGGQPQHF. In nucleotides, the CDR3 is TGTGCCAGCGTCGGGACAGGGGGACAGCCCCAGCATTTT.

A few counts support this clone. The chain links TRBV10-3 to TRBJ1-2; no clear D. The germline V and J ends were trimmed by 6 bases and 4 bases, with 18 bases remaining between them. In germline, CDR1 is ENHRY, CDR2 SYGVKD. This CDR3 region has 15 residues. The CDR3, as DNA: TGTGCCATCAGCCAGAGCGAGGGTTTTAGCTATGGCTACACCTTC. Amino acids: CAISQSEGFSYGYTF.

There are a few counts of this clone. V gene TRBV6-5 combines with J gene TRBJ2-7, with D maybe TRBD2 (5 bases). With 0 bases removed from V and 0 bases from J, the gap between germline ends came to 12 bases. This CDR3 contains 16 residues. The V gene's germline CDR1 is MNHEY and CDR2 SVGAGI. CDR3 region: CASSYSNSRDSYEQYF. In DNA, the CDR3 is TGTGCCAGCAGTTACTCGAATTCTCGGGACTCCTACGAGCAGTACTTC.

This clone was counted a few times. This chain links TRBV19 with TRBJ1-1; 11 nucleotides match TRBD1. CDR1 is LNHDA, CDR2 SQIVND, per germline (reference sequence). The CDR3 runs to 14 residues. V shed 6 bases and J 6 bases; nucleotides not matched to a gene: 6. The CDR3 is CASSWDRGRSEAFF. In DNA, the CDR3 is TGTGCCAGTAGCTGGGACAGGGGGAGATCTGAAGCTTTCTTT.

The V gene is TRBV7-2, the J gene TRBJ2-7, with 8 bases identical to TRBD1. Losses at the gene ends were 4 bases for V and 3 bases for J; bases not matched to a gene: 8. The CDR3 loop spans 15 amino acids. Germline CDR1 and CDR2: SGHTA and FQGNSA. The CDR3 DNA reads as TGTGCCAGCAGCTACAAGGGACAGGCCCACTACGAGCAGTACTTC. It codes for CASSYKGQAHYEQYF.

The chain uses TRBV30 and TRBJ1-3; the D is unclear. Germline loops: CDR1 GTSNPN, CDR2 SVGIG (reference sequence). CDR3 length: 14 amino acids. Trimming removed 0 bases from V and 4 bases from J, with 10 bases in between. This CDR3 reads CAWSVLNSGNTIYF. The CDR3 region has the DNA TGTGCCTGGAGTGTACTAAACTCCGGAAACACCATATATTTT.

This chain connects TRBV2 to TRBJ2-3, with TRBD2 identical over 7 bases. CDR1 and CDR2 (germline): SNHLY, FYNNEI. The CDR3 contains 16 residues. Trimming took 2 bases from V and 5 from J; bases not matched to a gene: 10. The DNA for the CDR3 is TGTGCCAGCAGTGAACCTGGGCTAGCGGCCCTAGATACGCAGTATTTT. Translated: CASSEPGLAALDTQYF.

V gene TRBV30 combines with J gene TRBJ1-1; D might be TRBD1 (5 bases). The CDR3 covers 13 residues. Trimming pared 0 bases from V and 7 bases from J, leaving 12 bases between. In germline, CDR1 is GTSNPN, CDR2 SVGIG (reference sequence). CDR3 sequence: CAWSVQAGREAFF. CDR3 sequence (DNA): TGTGCCTGGAGTGTACAGGCAGGGCGTGAAGCTTTCTTT.

The V and J genes are TRBV9 and TRBJ2-3; 13 positions agree with TRBD2. Trimming took 4 bases from V and 5 from J; bases not matched to a gene: 7. CDR3 length equals 16 residues. Germline CDR1 and CDR2: SGDLS and YYNGEE. CDR3 DNA: TGTGCCAGCAGCCTCGGGACTAGCGGGGTCCTAGATACGCAGTATTTT. It is translated as CASSLGTSGVLDTQYF.

This clone was counted a few times. CDR3 bases: TGTGCCAGCTGTGACCTAGGGGTTAACTATGGCTACACCTTC. It specifies CASCDLGVNYGYTF. The rearrangement uses TRBV27 and TRBJ1-2; D is possibly TRBD1 (5 bases). Germline V gene lookup returns CDR1 MNHEY and CDR2 SMNVEV (reference sequence). The germline V and J ends were trimmed by 8 bases and 1 base, with 14 bases remaining between them. CDR3 length: 14 residues.

In this sample, this clone turned up a few times. The rearrangement links TRBV6-6 to TRBJ2-1; the match to TRBD2 covers 13 bases. Looked up from germline, CDR1 is MNHNY and CDR2 is SVGAGI (reference sequence). V shed 0 bases and J 9 bases; nucleotides not matched to a gene: 5. The CDR3 has 16 amino acids. CDR3 protein: CASSYSLLAGGAEQFF. The CDR3 nucleotides are TGTGCCAGCAGTTACTCACTACTAGCGGGGGGGGCTGAGCAGTTCTTC.

This chain uses TRBV25-1 with TRBJ1-6, with TRBD1 matching over 7 bases. The CDR3 runs to 15 residues. Germline V lookup: CDR1 MGHDK, CDR2 SYGVNS. V lost 3 bases and J lost 9; bases outside the gene matches: 8. The CDR3 here is CASSDGGGGRSPLHF. Here the CDR3 DNA reads TGTGCCAGCAGTGATGGAGGGGGCGGACGTTCACCCCTCCACTTT.

This rearrangement joins TRBV19 to TRBJ1-2; 10 nucleotides align to TRBD1. J gave up 6 bases and V 3 bases, and 4 bases lay outside the gene matches. The germline V gene has CDR1 LNHDA and CDR2 SQIVND (reference sequence). The CDR3 is made up of 14 amino acids. CDR3 sequence (DNA): TGTGCCAGTAGTATGGCTGGGACAGGGGATGGCTACACCTTC. This codes for CASSMAGTGDGYTF.

This clone was recorded a few times. CDR3 DNA: TGCGCCAGCAGCTTGAGAGAATACAATGAGCAGTTCTTC. Translating it yields CASSLREYNEQFF. V gene TRBV5-1 combines with J gene TRBJ2-1; no definite D call. Germline-derived CDR1 and CDR2 are SGHRS and YFSETQ. The V end lost 1 base, the J end lost 4 bases, and 6 bases lay between the germline ends. The CDR3 is 13 amino acids.

CDR3 nucleotide sequence: TGTGCCAGCAGCTCAACAGGTATGAACACTGAAGCTTTCTTT. Translating gives CASSSTGMNTEAFF. This rearrangement joins TRBV7-9 to TRBJ1-1; a weak D match, TRBD1 (5 bases). The germline gives CDR1 SEHNR, CDR2 FQNEAQ (reference sequence). Trimming removed 4 bases at V and 0 bases at J, with 9 bases between. This CDR3 spans 14 amino acids.

This clone was observed a handful of times. The chain couples TRBV30 to TRBJ2-7; D unresolved. Trimming left V 4 bases short and J 2 bases short, with 12 bases between. Germline assignment: CDR1 GTSNPN and CDR2 SVGIG (reference sequence). This CDR3 region has 13 residues. The CDR3 spells CAWNGGNTYEQYF. The CDR3 DNA reads TGTGCCTGGAATGGTGGGAATACCTACGAGCAGTACTTC.

The chain joins TRBV30 to TRBJ1-1; tentative D call: TRBD1 (6 bases). Looked up from germline, CDR1 is GTSNPN and CDR2 is SVGIG (reference sequence). The CDR3 spans 14 residues. Trimming removed 7 bases from V and 0 bases from J, with 15 bases in between. CDR3 nucleotides: TGTGCCTACCTCACAGGGAACCTGAACACTGAAGCTTTCTTT. Residues: CAYLTGNLNTEAFF.

The chain employs TRBV5-4 and TRBJ2-4; D unclear. The V gene's germline CDR1 is SGHNT and CDR2 YYREEE (reference sequence). The V end lost 2 bases, the J end lost 3 bases, and 12 bases lay between the germline ends. The CDR3 runs 15 residues. The CDR3 nucleotides are TGTGCCAGCAGCTTAGTCCCAGAAGTCAAAAACATTCAGTACTTC. Residues: CASSLVPEVKNIQYF.

The chain links TRBV18 to TRBJ2-1; weak D call: TRBD2 (5 bases). Trimming cost V 6 bases and J 6 bases, with 12 bases left between them. In germline, CDR1 is KGHSH, CDR2 LQKENI. This CDR3 contains 13 residues. The CDR3: CASSSGSLNEQFF. CDR3 in DNA: TGTGCCAGCTCGAGTGGGAGCCTCAATGAGCAGTTCTTC.

This clone was detected a few times. The chain couples TRBV25-1 to TRBJ2-4; 7 positions agree with TRBD2. J gave up 0 bases and V 4 bases, and 3 bases lay outside the gene matches. Germline assignment: CDR1 MGHDK and CDR2 SYGVNS. The CDR3 has 15 amino acids. CDR3 loop: CASSVGGVAKNIQYF. CDR3 bases: TGTGCCAGCAGTGTGGGGGGGGTAGCCAAAAACATTCAGTACTTC.

The chain uses TRBV5-1 and TRBJ2-4; 8 bases fit TRBD1. CDR1 and CDR2 from the germline V gene are SGHRS and YFSETQ. V was pared by 5 bases and J by 11 bases, with 6 bases of the junction left unmatched. CDR3 length equals 12 residues. The DNA for the CDR3 is TGCGCCAGCAGTCCCGGGACAGGCTTTCAGTACTTC. Its protein product is CASSPGTGFQYF.

CDR3 region: CASSAGLAGDEQFF. The DNA of the CDR3 is TGCGCCAGCAGCGCAGGACTAGCGGGAGATGAGCAGTTCTTC. The chain combines TRBV5-1 with TRBJ2-1, with 13 bases that match TRBD2. Germline CDR1 SGHRS, CDR2 YFSETQ. The CDR3 covers 14 residues. With V trimmed by 4 bases and J by 8 bases, 3 bases remained unmatched.

This clone was found a few times. The rearrangement joins TRBV6-6 to TRBJ1-6; D gene uncertain. CDR1 and CDR2 (germline): MNHNY, SVGAGI (reference sequence). The CDR3 is 13 residues long. Trimming removed 6 bases from V and 10 bases from J, with 13 bases in between. The CDR3 DNA reads as TGTGCCAGCAGCCGTGGACTATCCTCACCCCTCCACTTT. Translating gives CASSRGLSSPLHF.

This clone was observed a few times. This sequence joins TRBV5-6 and TRBJ1-5; D uncertain. This CDR3 has 14 amino acids. V gave up 0 bases and J gave up 5 bases, with 9 bases separating them. In germline, CDR1 is SGHDT, CDR2 YYEEEE. CDR3 protein: CASSLVRADQPQHF. In nucleotides, the CDR3 is TGTGCCAGCAGCTTGGTTAGGGCGGATCAGCCCCAGCATTTT. Variable domain in full (rest from reference TRBV5-6 and TRBJ1-5): DAGVTQSPTHLIKTRGQQVTLRCSPKSGHDTVSWYQQALGQGPQFIFQYYEEEERQRGNFPDRFSGHQFPNYSSELNVNALLLGDSALYLCASSLVRADQPQHFGDGTRLSIL.

The V and J genes are TRBV5-1 and TRBJ1-1; 8 bases are shared with TRBD1. Germline V gives CDR1 SGHRS, CDR2 YFSETQ. The ends lost 4 bases at V and 5 bases at J; junction bases unmatched: 13. CDR3 length: 16 residues. Here the CDR3 reads CASSRSFRQGLTEAFF. The CDR3 DNA follows: TGCGCCAGCAGCCGCAGTTTTCGACAGGGGTTAACTGAAGCTTTCTTT.

The chain uses TRBV29-1 and TRBJ2-7; D is undetermined. The germline gives CDR1 SQVTM, CDR2 ANQGSEA. This CDR3 has 13 amino acids. Trimming pared 2 bases from V and 0 bases from J, leaving 8 bases between. The CDR3 is CSVETESSYEQYF. CDR3 nucleotides: TGCAGCGTTGAAACCGAAAGCTCCTACGAGCAGTACTTC.

V gene TRBV5-1 combines with J gene TRBJ1-1; possible D gene TRBD1, 5 bases. CDR3 length: 14 residues. Germline V CDR1 and CDR2: SGHRS, YFSETQ. Trimming shortened V by 2 bases and J by 0 bases, and 8 bases separated the two germline ends. CDR3 protein: CASSFGTLNTEAFF. For the CDR3, the DNA is TGCGCCAGCAGCTTCGGGACTCTGAACACTGAAGCTTTCTTT.

This clone appeared a few times. V and J are TRBV4-1 and TRBJ2-3; no firm D call. Trimming pared 1 base from V and 2 bases from J, leaving 10 bases between. From germline, CDR1 is MGHRA and CDR2 YSYEKL. This CDR3 region has 15 residues. In nucleotides, the CDR3 is TGCGCCAGCAGCCAAGTTTTTGCTGCCACAGATACGCAGTATTTT. Protein: CASSQVFAATDTQYF.

For this clone: The identical CDR3 is also encoded by other nucleotide sequences in the sample. The chain is built from TRBV9 and TRBJ1-2; D may be TRBD1 (5 bases). The CDR3 has 12 amino acids. CDR1 is SGDLS, CDR2 YYNGEE, per germline. V dropped 3 bases and J dropped 2 bases, with 5 bases sitting between them. CDR3 bases: TGTGCCAGCAGCGGGGGGAACTATGGCTACACCTTC. Its protein is CASSGGNYGYTF.

The chain links TRBV19 to TRBJ2-1; tentatively, D is TRBD2 (5 bases). Germline V gene data show CDR1 as LNHDA and CDR2 as SQIVND (reference sequence). V was clipped by 4 bases and J by 1 base, with 17 bases between them. The CDR3 sequence is 17 residues long. The CDR3 nucleotides are TGTGCCAGTAGTAGCGGGCCCACACGAACGTCCTACAATGAGCAGTTCTTC. Translating gives CASSSGPTRTSYNEQFF.